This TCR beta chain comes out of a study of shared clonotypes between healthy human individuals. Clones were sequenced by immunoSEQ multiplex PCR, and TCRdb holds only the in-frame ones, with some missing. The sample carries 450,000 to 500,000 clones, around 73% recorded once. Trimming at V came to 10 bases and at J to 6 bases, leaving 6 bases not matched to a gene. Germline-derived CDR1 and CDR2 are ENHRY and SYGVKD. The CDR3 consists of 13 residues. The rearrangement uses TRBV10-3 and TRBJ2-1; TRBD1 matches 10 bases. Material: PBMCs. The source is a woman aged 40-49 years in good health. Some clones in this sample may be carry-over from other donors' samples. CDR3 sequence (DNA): TGTGCCACCGGGACAGGGGTGGTCAATGAGCAGTTCTTC. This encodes CATGTGVVNEQFF.